This T cell receptor (beta chain) was found in a study of blood T cell repertoires in COVID-19. Across the study: The samples span acute and convalescent COVID-19 from the United States, Italy and Spain. PBMCs, B-cell-depleted T cells, or T cells provided the cDNA or gDNA that made up the material.

The germline V gene has CDR1 LNHDA and CDR2 SQIVND (reference sequence). V lost 5 bases, J lost 2 bases, and 6 bases stayed unmatched. The CDR3 length is 16 residues. As originally analysed: Scientists estimated how many nucleated cells there were by amplifying reference gene primers. Data came from immunoSEQ multiplex PCR; TCRdb stores just in-frame clones and leaves some out. V and J calls and clone size are copied from that table; D and trimming were computed from the DNA. The sample lists tens of thousands of clones; roughly 90% were seen once. The source is a human donor in a cohort sampled during active COVID-19. This sequence joins TRBV19 and TRBJ1-5, with 10 bases matching TRBD1. What was sequenced was peripheral blood. CDR3 bases: TGTGCCAGTAGTGCCAGGACAGGGGGTGGCAATCAGCCCCAGCATTTT. Its translation is CASSARTGGGNQPQHF.